This T cell receptor (beta chain) was recorded in a study of HIV-infected patients and healthy controls. Study observations and caveats: Healthy controls carried many MAIT alpha-chain CDR3s, while HIV+ repertoires had few. The study did not determine the donors' HLA types. HIV-infected patients and controls differed significantly in mean usage of eight alpha and eight beta V genes.

Follow-up blood was drawn about 14 weeks, roughly three months, after antiretroviral therapy began. All unsorted peripheral T cells were captured because whole blood was used without fractionation. Notes on this clonotype: What it recognizes is unknown.

Reverse transcription used 450 to 650 ng RNA and constant-region primers for alpha and beta. Separate chain-specific third strand synthesis with multiplexing indices produced the alpha and beta libraries. One entry per CDR3 protein, called by TCRdb with MiXCR from the 5' RACE reads. The data contain 3,500 to 4,000 distinct CDR3 sequences, 28% of them seen just once; the ten biggest clones take up roughly 20%. The receptor comes from an adult with HIV infection. Material: blood, obtained during antiretroviral therapy.

CDR3 in DNA: TGTGCCAGCAGTTTACGGCCCGGAGGCGAGCAGTACTTC. Its protein product is CASSLRPGGEQYF. V usage is TRBV27 and J usage is TRBJ2-7, with D possibly matching TRBD2 (5 bases). Germline V gene lookup returns CDR1 MNHEY and CDR2 SMNVEV (reference sequence). This CDR3 spans 13 amino acids. Trimming took 2 bases from V and 6 from J, leaving 11 bases between them.